This record looks at one T cell receptor beta chain sequence and its context. The antigen remains undetermined. The data were taken from a study of cytomegalovirus exposure and HLA in healthy donors. The germline V gene encodes CDR1 MNHNY and CDR2 SVGAGI (reference sequence). The CDR3 extends over 14 amino acids. Losses at the gene ends were 6 bases for V and 0 bases for J; bases not matched to a gene: 3. 60 Vbeta and 13 Jbeta primers were used in PCR. Generated by immunoSEQ multiplex PCR, the TCRdb table keeps only in-frame clones and is missing some. Among about 140,000 clones listed, approximately 80% were seen once. Study-level points and caveats: In all likelihood, a cluster of highly shared sequence variants was a sequencing artifact. In a later analysis, HLA-associated TCR beta chains were more clonally expanded than equally common others. It was in a later analysis that TCR association rates were seen to vary by HLA locus, highest for DRB1 and lowest for HLA-C.

Sequencing was done on a sample of PBMCs. This clonotype was sampled from a man aged 50 to 59 in good health and CMV-seronegative. J is TRBJ2-7 and V is TRBV6-6, with TRBD2 matching 9 bases. The CDR3 is CASRASGNSYEQYF. CDR3 nucleotide sequence: TGTGCCAGCAGGGCTAGCGGGAACTCCTACGAGCAGTACTTC.